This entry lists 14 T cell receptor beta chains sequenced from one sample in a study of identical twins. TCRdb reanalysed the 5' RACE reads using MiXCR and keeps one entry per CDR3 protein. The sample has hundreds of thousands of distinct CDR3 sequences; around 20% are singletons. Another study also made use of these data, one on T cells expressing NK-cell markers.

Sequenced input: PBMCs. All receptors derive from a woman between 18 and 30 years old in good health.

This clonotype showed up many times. The CDR3 spells CASSLWENQPQHF. Written as DNA, the CDR3 is TGTGCCAGCAGTTTGTGGGAAAATCAGCCCCAGCATTTT. The chain uses TRBV12-3 or TRBV12-4 and TRBJ1-5; D remains unclear. V was clipped by 3 bases and J by 4 bases, with 7 bases between them. The CDR3 has 13 amino acids.

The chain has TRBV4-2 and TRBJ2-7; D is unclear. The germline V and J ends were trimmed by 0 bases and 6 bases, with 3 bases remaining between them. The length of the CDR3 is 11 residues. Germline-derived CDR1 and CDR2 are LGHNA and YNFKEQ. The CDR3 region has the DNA TGTGCCAGCAGCCAAGATCTCGAGCAGTACTTC. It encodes CASSQDLEQYF.

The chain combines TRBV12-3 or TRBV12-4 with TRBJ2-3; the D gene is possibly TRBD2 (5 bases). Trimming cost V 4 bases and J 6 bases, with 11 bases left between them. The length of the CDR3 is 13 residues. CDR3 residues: CASSSPSGDTQYF. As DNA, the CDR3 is TGTGCCAGCAGTTCTCCCTCGGGGGATACGCAGTATTTT.

The CDR3 is CASSFRPAETQYF. The CDR3 coding sequence is TGCGCCAGCAGCTTTCGCCCAGCAGAGACCCAGTACTTC. The chain links TRBV5-1 to TRBJ2-5; D ambiguous. The CDR3 has 13 amino acids. CDR1 is SGHRS and CDR2 is YFSETQ in the germline V gene. Between the trimmed V and J ends, which lost 2 bases and 4 bases, there was a span of 9 bases.

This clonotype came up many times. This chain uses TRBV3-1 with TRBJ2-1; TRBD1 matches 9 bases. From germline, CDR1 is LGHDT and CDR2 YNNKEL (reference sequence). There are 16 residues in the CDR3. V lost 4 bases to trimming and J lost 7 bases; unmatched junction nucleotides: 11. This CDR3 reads CASSRSGTGIRNEQFF. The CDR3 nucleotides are TGTGCCAGCAGCCGATCCGGGACAGGGATAAGGAATGAGCAGTTCTTC.

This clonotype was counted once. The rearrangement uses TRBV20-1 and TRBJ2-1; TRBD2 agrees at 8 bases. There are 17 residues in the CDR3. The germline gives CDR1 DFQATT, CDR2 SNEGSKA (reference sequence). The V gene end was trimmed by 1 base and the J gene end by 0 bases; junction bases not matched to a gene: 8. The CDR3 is CSARVRSGSHSYNEQFF. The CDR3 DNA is TGCAGTGCTAGAGTTCGGAGCGGGAGCCACTCCTACAATGAGCAGTTCTTC.

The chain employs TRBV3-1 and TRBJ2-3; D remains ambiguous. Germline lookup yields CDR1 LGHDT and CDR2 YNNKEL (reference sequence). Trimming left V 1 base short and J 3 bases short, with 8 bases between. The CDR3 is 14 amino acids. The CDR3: CASSQVTRTDTQYF. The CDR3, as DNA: TGTGCCAGCAGCCAAGTTACGAGAACAGATACGCAGTATTTT.

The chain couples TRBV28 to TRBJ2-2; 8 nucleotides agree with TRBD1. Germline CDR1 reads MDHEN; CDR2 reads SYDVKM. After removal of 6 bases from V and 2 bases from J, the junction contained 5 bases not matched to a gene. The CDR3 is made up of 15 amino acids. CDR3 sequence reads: CASRVTGVNTGELFF. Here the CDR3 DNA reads TGTGCCAGCAGGGTGACAGGGGTTAACACCGGGGAGCTGTTTTTT.

The CDR3 loop reads CASSVGTGLTYEQYF. DNA of the CDR3: TGTGCCAGCAGCGTAGGGACAGGGCTTACCTACGAGCAGTACTTC. This chain connects TRBV9 to TRBJ2-7; 8 bases are a match to TRBD1. The CDR3 has 15 amino acids. Germline loops: CDR1 SGDLS, CDR2 YYNGEE. J lost 2 bases, V lost 0 bases, and 4 bases had no gene match.

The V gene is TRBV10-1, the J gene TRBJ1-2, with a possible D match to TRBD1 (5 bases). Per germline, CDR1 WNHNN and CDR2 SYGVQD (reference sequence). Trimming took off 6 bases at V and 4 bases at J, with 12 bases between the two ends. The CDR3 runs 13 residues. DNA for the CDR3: TGCGCCAGCAGCCAAGACAGCACCTATGGCTACACCTTC. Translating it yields CASSQDSTYGYTF.

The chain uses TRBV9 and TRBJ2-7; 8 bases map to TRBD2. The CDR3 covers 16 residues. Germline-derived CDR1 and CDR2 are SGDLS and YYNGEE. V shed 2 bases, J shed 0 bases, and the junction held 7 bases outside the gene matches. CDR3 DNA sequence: TGTGCCAGCAGCGTCTCAGGGACTAGTTCCTCCTACGAGCAGTACTTC. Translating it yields CASSVSGTSSSYEQYF.

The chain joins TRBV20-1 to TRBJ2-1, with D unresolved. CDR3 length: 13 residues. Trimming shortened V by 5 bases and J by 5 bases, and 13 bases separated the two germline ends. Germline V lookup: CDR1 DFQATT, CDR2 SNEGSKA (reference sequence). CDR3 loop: CSAQNRLNNEQFF. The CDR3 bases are TGCAGTGCTCAAAACCGGCTCAACAATGAGCAGTTCTTC.

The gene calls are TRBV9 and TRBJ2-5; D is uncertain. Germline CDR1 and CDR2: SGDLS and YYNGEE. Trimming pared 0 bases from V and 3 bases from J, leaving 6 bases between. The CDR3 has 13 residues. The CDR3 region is CASSVEQEETQYF. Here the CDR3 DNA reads TGTGCCAGCAGCGTAGAGCAGGAAGAGACCCAGTACTTC.

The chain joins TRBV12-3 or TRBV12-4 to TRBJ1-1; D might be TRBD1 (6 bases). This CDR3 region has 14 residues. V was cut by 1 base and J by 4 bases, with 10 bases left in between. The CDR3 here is CASSLGVGATEAFF. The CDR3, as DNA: TGTGCCAGCAGTTTAGGCGTGGGGGCCACTGAAGCTTTCTTT.